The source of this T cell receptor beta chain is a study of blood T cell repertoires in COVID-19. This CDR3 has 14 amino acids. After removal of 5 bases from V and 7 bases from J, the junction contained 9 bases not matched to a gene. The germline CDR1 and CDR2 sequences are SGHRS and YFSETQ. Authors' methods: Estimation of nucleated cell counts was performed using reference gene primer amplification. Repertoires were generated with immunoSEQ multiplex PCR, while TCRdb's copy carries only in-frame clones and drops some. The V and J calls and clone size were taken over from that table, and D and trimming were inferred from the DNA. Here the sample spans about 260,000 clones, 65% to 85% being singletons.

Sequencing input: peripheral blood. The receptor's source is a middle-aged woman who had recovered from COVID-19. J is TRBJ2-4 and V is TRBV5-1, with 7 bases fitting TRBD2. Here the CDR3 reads CASSEPREGNIQYF. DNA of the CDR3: TGCGCCAGCAGTGAACCCAGGGAGGGCAACATTCAGTACTTC.